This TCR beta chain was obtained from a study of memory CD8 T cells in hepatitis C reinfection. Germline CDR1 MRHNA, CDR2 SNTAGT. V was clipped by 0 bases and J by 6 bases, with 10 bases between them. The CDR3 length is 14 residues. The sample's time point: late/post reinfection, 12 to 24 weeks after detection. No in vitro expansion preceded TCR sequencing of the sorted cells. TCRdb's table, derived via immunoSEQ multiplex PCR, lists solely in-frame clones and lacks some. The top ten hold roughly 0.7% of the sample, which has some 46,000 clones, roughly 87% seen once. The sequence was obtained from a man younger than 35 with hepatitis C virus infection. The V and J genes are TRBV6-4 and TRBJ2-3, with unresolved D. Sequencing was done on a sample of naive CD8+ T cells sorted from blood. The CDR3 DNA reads TGTGCCAGCAGTGACTCGATTCGGTCCGATACGCAGTATTTT. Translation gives CASSDSIRSDTQYF.